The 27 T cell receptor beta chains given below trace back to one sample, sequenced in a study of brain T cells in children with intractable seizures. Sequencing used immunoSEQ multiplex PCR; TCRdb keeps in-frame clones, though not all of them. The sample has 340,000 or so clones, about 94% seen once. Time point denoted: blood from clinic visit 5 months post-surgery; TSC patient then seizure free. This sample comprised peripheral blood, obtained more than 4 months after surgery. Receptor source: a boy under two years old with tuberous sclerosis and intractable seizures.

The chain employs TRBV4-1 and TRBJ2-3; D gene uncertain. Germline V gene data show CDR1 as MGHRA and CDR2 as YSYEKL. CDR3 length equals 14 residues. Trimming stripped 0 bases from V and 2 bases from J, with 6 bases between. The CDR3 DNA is TGCGCCAGCAGCCAAGATGCTATCACAGATACGCAGTATTTT. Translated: CASSQDAITDTQYF.

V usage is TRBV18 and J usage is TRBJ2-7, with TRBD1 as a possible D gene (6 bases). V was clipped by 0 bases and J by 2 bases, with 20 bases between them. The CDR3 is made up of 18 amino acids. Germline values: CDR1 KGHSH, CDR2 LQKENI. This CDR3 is CASSPPFRGALGAYEQYF. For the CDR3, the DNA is TGTGCCAGCTCACCACCGTTCAGGGGCGCCCTAGGGGCCTACGAGCAGTACTTC.

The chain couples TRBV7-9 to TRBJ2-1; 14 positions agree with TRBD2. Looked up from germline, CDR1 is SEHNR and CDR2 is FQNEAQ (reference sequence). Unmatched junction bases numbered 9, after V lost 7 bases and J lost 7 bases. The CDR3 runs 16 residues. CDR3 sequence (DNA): TGTGCCAGCACCAAAGCCGGGACTAGCGGGAGAAATGAGCAGTTCTTC. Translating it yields CASTKAGTSGRNEQFF.

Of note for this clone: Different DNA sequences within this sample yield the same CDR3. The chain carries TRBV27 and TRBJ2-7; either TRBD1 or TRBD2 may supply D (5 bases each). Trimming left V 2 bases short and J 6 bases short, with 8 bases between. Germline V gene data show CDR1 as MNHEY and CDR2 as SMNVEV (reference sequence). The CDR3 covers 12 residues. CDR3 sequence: CASSLPGREQYF. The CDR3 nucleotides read TGTGCCAGCAGTTTACCGGGACGCGAGCAGTACTTC.

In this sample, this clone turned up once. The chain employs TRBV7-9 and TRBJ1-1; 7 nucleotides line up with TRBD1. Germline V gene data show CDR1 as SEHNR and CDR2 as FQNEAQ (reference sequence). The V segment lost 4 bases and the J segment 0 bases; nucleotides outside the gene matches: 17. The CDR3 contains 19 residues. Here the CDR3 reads CASSSPYRPGGVLNTEAFF. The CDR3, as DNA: TGTGCCAGCAGCTCTCCATACCGCCCAGGGGGGGTGTTGAACACTGAAGCTTTCTTT. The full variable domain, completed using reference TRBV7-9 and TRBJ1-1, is DTGVSQNPRHKITKRGQNVTFRCDPISEHNRLYWYRQTLGQGPEFLTYFQNEAQLEKSRLLSDRFSAERPKGSFSTLEIQRTEQGDSAMYLCASSSPYRPGGVLNTEAFFGQGTRLTVV.

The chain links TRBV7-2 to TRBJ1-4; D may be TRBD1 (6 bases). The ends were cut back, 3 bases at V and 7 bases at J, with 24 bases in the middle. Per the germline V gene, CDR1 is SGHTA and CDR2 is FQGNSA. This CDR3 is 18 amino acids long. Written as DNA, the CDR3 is TGTGCCAGCAGCTTTGCGCCCCTCCTCCGGGGGGCTGGTGAAAAACTGTTTTTT. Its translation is CASSFAPLLRGAGEKLFF.

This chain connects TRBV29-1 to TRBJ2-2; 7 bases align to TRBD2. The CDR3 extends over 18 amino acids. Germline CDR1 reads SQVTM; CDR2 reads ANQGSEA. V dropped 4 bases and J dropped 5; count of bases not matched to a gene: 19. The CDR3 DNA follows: TGCAGCGTTGCGCAAAGGCCCCCAGGACTAGTGTGGACCGGGGAGCTGTTTTTT. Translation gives CSVAQRPPGLVWTGELFF.

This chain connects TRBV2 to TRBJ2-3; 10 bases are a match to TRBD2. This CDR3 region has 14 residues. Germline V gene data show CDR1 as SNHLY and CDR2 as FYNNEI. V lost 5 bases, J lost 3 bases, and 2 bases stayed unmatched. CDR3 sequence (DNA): TGTGCCAGCAGTTTAGCGGGAGGAACAGATACGCAGTATTTT. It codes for CASSLAGGTDTQYF.

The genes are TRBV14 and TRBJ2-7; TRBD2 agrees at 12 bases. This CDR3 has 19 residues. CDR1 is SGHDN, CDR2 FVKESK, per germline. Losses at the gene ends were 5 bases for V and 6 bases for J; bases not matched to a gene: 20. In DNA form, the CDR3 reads TGTGCCAGCAGCTCCCTGGAGTACGACACTAGCGGGAGGAAGGCCGAGCAGTACTTC. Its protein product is CASSSLEYDTSGRKAEQYF.

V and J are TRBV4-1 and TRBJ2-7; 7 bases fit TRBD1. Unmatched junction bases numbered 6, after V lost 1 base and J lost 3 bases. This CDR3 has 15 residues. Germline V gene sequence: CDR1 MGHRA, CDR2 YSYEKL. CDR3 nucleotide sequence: TGCGCCAGCAGCCAAGGACAGGGTTCGGGCTACGAGCAGTACTTC. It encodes CASSQGQGSGYEQYF.

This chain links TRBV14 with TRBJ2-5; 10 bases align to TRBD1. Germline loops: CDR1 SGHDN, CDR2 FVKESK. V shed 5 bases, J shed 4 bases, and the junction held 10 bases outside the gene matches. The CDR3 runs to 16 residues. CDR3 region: CASSYFGTGERETQYF. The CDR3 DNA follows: TGTGCCAGCAGCTACTTCGGGACAGGGGAGAGAGAGACCCAGTACTTC.

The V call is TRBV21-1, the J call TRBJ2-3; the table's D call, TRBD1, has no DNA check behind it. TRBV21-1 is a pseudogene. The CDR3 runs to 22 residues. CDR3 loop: CASSPRRVCLRRTDKTTDTQYF. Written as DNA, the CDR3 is TGTGCCAGCAGCCCACGCCGGGTCTGCTTAAGGAGGACAGACAAAACTACAGATACGCAGTATTTT.

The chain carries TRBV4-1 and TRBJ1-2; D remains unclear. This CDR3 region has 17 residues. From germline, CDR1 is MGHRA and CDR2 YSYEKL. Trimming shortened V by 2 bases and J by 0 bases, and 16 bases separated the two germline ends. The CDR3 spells CASSQRVARNSNYGYTF. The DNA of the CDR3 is TGCGCCAGCAGCCAACGGGTTGCGAGGAATTCTAACTATGGCTACACCTTC.

The DNA for the CDR3 is TGTGCCTCCAAGGGGGCCCCCCACTATGGCTACACCTTC. It translates to CASKGAPHYGYTF. The V gene is TRBV30, the J gene TRBJ1-2; TRBD1 aligns across 7 bases. Germline CDR1 and CDR2: GTSNPN and SVGIG (reference sequence). The junction had 8 bases not matched to a gene; V was cut back by 7 bases and J by 3 bases. The CDR3 loop spans 13 amino acids.

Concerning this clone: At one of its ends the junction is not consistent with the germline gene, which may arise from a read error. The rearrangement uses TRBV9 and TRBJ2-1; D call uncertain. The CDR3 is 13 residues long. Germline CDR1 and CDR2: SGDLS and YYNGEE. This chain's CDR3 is CASSVSSNNEQFF. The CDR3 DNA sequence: TGTGCCAGCAGCGTATCCTCCAACAATGAGCAGTTCTTC.

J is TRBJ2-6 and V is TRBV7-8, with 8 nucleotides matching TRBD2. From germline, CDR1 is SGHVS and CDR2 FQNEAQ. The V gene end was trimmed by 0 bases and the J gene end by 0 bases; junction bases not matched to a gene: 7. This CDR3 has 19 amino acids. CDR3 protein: CASSLARLAGFSGANVLTF. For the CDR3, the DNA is TGTGCCAGCAGCTTAGCCCGCCTAGCGGGCTTCTCTGGGGCCAACGTCCTGACTTTC.

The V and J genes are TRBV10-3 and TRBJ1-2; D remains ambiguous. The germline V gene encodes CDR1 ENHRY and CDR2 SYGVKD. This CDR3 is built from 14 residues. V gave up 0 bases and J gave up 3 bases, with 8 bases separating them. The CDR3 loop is CAISESTGYYGYTF. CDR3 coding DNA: TGTGCCATCAGTGAGTCGACGGGTTACTATGGCTACACCTTC.

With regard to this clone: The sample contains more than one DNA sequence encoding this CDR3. The CDR3 is CASSLGQGSYEQYF. In DNA form, the CDR3 reads TGTGCCAGCAGCCTTGGGCAGGGTTCCTACGAGCAGTACTTC. The V and J genes are TRBV3-1 (or the pseudogene TRBV3-2) and TRBJ2-7; tentatively, D is TRBD1 (5 bases). Trimming took off 4 bases at V and 1 base at J, with 11 bases between the two ends. Looked up from germline, CDR1 is LGHDT and CDR2 is YNNKEL (reference sequence). The CDR3 runs to 14 residues.

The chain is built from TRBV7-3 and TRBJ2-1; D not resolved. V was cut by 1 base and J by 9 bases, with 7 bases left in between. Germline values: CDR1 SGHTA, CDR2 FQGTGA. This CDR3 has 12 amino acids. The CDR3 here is CASSLRGGEQFF. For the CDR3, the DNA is TGTGCCAGCAGCTTAAGGGGTGGTGAGCAGTTCTTC.

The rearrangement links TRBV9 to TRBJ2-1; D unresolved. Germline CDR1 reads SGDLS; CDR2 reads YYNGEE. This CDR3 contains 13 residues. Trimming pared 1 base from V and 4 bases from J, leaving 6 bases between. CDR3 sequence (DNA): TGTGCCAGCAGCGTAACAGATTACAATGAGCAGTTCTTC. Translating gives CASSVTDYNEQFF.

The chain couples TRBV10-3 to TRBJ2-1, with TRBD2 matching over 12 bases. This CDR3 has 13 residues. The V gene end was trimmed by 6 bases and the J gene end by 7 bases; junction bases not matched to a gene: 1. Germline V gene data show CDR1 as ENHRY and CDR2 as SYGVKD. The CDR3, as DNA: TGTGCCATCAGACTAGCGGGAGGTAATGAGCAGTTCTTC. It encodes CAIRLAGGNEQFF.

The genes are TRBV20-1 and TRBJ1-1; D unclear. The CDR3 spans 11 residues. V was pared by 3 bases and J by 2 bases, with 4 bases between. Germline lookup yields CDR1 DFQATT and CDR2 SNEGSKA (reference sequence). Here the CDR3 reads CSASSNTEAFF. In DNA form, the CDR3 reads TGCAGTGCTAGCAGCAACACTGAAGCTTTCTTT.

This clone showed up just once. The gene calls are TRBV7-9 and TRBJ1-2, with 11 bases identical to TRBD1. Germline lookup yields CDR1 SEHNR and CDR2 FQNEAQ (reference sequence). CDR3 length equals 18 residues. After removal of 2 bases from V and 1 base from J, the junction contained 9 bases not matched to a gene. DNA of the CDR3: TGTGCCAGCAGCTTAAGCTCGGACAGGGGGCGGGATAACTATGGCTACACCTTC. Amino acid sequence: CASSLSSDRGRDNYGYTF.

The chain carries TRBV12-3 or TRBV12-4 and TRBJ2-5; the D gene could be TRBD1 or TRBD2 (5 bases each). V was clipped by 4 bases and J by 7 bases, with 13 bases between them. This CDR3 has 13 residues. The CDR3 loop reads CASSSSNGATQYF. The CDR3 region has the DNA TGTGCCAGCAGTTCTTCCAACGGGGCGACCCAGTACTTC.

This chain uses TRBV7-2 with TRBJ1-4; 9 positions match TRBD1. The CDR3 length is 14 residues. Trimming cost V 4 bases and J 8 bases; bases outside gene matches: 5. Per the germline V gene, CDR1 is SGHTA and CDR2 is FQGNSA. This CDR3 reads CASSSQGAFEKLFF. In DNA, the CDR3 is TGTGCCAGCAGCTCACAGGGGGCTTTCGAAAAACTGTTTTTT. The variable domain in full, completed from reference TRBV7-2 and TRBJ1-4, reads GAGVSQSPSNKVTEKGKDVELRCDPISGHTALYWYRQSLGQGLEFLIYFQGNSAPDKSGLPSDRFSAERTGGSVSTLTIQRTQQEDSAVYLCASSSQGAFEKLFFGSGTQLSVL.

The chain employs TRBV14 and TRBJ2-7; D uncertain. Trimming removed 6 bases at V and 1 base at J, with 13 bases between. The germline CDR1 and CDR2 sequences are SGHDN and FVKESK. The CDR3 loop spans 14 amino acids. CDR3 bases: TGTGCCAGCAGTCCTTCTATCCAGTCCTACGAGCAGTACTTC. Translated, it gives CASSPSIQSYEQYF.

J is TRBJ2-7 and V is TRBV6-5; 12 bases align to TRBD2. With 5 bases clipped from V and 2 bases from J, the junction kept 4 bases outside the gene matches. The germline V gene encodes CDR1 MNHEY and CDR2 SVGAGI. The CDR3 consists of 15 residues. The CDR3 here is CASSLAGGDTYEQYF. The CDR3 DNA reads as TGTGCCAGCAGTCTAGCGGGGGGGGATACCTACGAGCAGTACTTC.